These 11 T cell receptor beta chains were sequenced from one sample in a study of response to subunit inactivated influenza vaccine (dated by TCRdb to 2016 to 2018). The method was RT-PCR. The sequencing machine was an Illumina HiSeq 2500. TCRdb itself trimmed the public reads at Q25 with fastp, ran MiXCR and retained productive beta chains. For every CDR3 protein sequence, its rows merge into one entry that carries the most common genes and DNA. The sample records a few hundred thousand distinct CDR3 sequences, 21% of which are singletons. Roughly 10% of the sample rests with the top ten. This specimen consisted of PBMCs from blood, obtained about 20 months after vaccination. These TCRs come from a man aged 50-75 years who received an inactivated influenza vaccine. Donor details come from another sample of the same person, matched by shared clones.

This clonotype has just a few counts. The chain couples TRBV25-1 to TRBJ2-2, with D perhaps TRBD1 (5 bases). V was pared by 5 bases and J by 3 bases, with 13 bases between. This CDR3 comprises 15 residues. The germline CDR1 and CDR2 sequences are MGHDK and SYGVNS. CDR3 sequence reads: CASSHRSGYTGELFF. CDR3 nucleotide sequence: TGTGCCAGCAGTCACAGATCAGGGTACACCGGGGAGCTGTTTTTT.

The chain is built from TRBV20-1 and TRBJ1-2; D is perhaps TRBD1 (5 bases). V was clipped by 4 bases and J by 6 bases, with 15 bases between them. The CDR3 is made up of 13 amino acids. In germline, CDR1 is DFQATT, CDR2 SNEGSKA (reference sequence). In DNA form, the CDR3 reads TGCAGTGCTACGGGACGAAATTTGAATGGCTACACCTTC. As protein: CSATGRNLNGYTF.

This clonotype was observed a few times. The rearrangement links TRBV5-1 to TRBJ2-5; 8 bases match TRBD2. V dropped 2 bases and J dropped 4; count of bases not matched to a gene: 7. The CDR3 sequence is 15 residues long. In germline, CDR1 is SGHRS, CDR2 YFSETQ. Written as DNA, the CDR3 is TGCGCCAGCAGCTTTCAGCGGGAGAGGAGAGAGACCCAGTACTTC. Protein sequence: CASSFQRERRETQYF.

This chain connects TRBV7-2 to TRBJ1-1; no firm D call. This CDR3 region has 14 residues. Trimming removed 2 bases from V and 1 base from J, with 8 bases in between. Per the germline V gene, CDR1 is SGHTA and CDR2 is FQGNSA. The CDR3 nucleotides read TGTGCCAGCAGCTTATCGCGGGCGAACACTGAAGCTTTCTTT. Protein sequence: CASSLSRANTEAFF.

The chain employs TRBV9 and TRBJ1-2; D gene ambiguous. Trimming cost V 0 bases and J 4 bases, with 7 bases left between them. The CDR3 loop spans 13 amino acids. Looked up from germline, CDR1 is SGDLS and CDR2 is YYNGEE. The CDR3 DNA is TGTGCCAGCAGCGTAGTAAGTTCCTATGGCTACACCTTC. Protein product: CASSVVSSYGYTF.

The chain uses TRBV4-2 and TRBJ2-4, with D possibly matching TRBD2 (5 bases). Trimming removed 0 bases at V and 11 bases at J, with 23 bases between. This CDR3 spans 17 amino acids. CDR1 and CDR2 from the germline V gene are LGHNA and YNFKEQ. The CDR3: CASSQETLAPELCVQYF. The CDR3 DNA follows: TGTGCCAGCAGCCAAGAAACCCTAGCCCCGGAACTTTGCGTTCAGTACTTC.

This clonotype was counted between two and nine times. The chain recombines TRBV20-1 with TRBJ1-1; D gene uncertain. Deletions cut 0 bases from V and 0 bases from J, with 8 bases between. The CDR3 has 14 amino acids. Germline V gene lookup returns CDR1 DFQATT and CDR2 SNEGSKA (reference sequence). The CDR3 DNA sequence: TGCAGTGCTAGAGAATCAGAGATGAACACTGAAGCTTTCTTT. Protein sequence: CSARESEMNTEAFF.

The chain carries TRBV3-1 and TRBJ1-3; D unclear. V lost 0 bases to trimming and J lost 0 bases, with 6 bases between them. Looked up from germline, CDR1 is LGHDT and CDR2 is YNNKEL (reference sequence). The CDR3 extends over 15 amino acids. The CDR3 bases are TGTGCCAGCAGCCAAGAACAGATCTCTGGAAACACCATATATTTT. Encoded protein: CASSQEQISGNTIYF.

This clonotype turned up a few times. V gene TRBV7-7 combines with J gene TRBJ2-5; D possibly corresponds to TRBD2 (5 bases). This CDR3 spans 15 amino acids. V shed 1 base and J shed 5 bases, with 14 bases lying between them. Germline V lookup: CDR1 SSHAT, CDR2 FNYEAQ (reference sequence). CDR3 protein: CASSLGTLGAETQYF. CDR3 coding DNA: TGTGCCAGCAGCTTAGGGACTCTGGGTGCGGAGACCCAGTACTTC.

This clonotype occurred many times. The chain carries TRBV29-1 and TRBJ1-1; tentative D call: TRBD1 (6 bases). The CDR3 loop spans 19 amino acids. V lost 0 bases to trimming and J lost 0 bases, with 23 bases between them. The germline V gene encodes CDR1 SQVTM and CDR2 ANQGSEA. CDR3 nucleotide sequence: TGCAGCGTTGAAGATCTGATATCGAGTAGAGGGGACATGAACACTGAAGCTTTCTTT. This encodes CSVEDLISSRGDMNTEAFF. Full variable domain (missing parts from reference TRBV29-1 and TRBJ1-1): SAVISQKPSRDICQRGTSLTIQCQVDSQVTMMFWYRQQPGQSLTLIATANQGSEATYESGFVIDKFPISRPNLTFSTLTVSNMSPEDSSIYLCSVEDLISSRGDMNTEAFFGQGTRLTVV.

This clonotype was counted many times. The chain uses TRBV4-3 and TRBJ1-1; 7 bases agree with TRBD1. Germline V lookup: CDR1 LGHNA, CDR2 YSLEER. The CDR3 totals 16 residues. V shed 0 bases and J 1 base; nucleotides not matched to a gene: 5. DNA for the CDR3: TGCGCCAGCAGCCAAGACGGGACAGTTACGAACACTGAAGCTTTCTTT. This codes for CASSQDGTVTNTEAFF.